A single T cell receptor (beta chain) is shown here with its context. Its antigen is still unknown. This sample is drawn from a study of T cells in Graves' hyperthyroidism and ophthalmopathy. Turning to the study itself: Peripheral blood was secured at the point of initial diagnosis, before any treatment.

Study results and caveats: From stable hyperthyroidism, ophthalmopathy was separated by a 13 V-J model.

On the basis of clinical symptoms, serum thyroxine and TRAb, thyroid ultrasound and orbital computed tomography, diagnoses were made. The CDR3 spans 14 residues. V shed 4 bases, J shed 4 bases, and the junction held 4 bases outside the gene matches. Germline lookup yields CDR1 ENHRY and CDR2 SYGVKD. Authors of the study amplified TCR beta CDR3 regions from RNA transcripts. An initial round of RT-PCR targeting the TCR CDR3 relied on the HTBI primer set. Using its own MiXCR run on the multiplex PCR reads, TCRdb lists one record per CDR3 protein. The table records about 680,000 distinct CDR3 sequences, around 40% of them present only once.

The genes are TRBV10-3 and TRBJ1-2, with 9 bases aligning to TRBD1. The sample comprised blood. The receptor's source is a woman in her thirties or forties with Graves' hyperthyroidism. CDR3 sequence (DNA): TGTGCCATCAGTGGGGACAGGGTTTCCTATGGCTACACCTTC. Translating it yields CAISGDRVSYGYTF.